The 16 T cell receptor beta chains listed next were all sequenced from one sample in a study of blood T cells in healthy people across ages. Primers used in a second PCR of roughly 7 to 11 cycles were a sample-barcoded 5' primer and a J-beta primer mix. TCRdb fed the 5' RACE reads into MiXCR, producing one record per CDR3 protein. Of over 1,500,000 distinct CDR3 sequences listed, less than 50% are singletons. Sequencing input: blood. These receptors all come from a woman between 35 and 50 years old in good health.

The chain recombines TRBV19 with TRBJ1-2, with D possibly TRBD1 on 5 matching bases. Germline-derived CDR1 and CDR2 are LNHDA and SQIVND (reference sequence). The length of the CDR3 is 14 residues. With 3 bases removed from V and 5 bases from J, the gap between germline ends came to 13 bases. CDR3 coding DNA: TGTGCCAGTAGTATTGCGGTGGCAGGGTATGGCTACACCTTC. Protein sequence: CASSIAVAGYGYTF.

V gene TRBV10-1 combines with J gene TRBJ2-1; D is possibly TRBD1 or TRBD2 (5 bases each). Germline V lookup: CDR1 WNHNN, CDR2 SYGVQD (reference sequence). Trimming pared 3 bases from V and 5 bases from J, leaving 14 bases between. The CDR3 is made up of 15 amino acids. The CDR3 here is CASSDGGTGHNEQFF. Written as DNA, the CDR3 is TGCGCCAGCAGTGATGGGGGAACGGGCCACAATGAGCAGTTCTTC.

CDR3 in amino acids: CASSYSQTGKNEQYF. The CDR3 DNA reads as TGTGCCAGCAGTTACTCTCAGACAGGGAAGAACGAGCAGTACTTC. The V call is TRBV6-6, the J call TRBJ2-7; 7 bases align to TRBD1. The CDR3 length is 15 residues. Unmatched junction bases numbered 7, after V lost 0 bases and J lost 5 bases. Germline V gene data show CDR1 as MNHNY and CDR2 as SVGAGI (reference sequence).

The rearrangement joins TRBV7-9 to TRBJ2-3; 9 bases align to TRBD2. The J segment lost 4 bases and the V segment lost 2 bases, leaving 7 bases of the junction unmatched. CDR3 length equals 16 residues. Germline lookup yields CDR1 SEHNR and CDR2 FQNEAQ (reference sequence). The CDR3 DNA is TGTGCCAGCAGCTTAAAGCCTAGCGGGGTTTCAGATACGCAGTATTTT. This gives the protein CASSLKPSGVSDTQYF.

This sequence joins TRBV7-8 and TRBJ2-7, with 7 bases lining up with TRBD1. The J call may be incorrect, as the DNA end agrees better with TRBJ2-5. The CDR3 extends over 15 amino acids. Looked up from germline, CDR1 is SGHVS and CDR2 is FQNEAQ. The chain's CDR3 is CASSRFLDRIETQYF. The CDR3 region has the DNA TGTGCCAGCAGCCGTTTTTTGGACAGGATTGAGACCCAGTACTTC.

This chain connects TRBV5-1 to TRBJ1-1; TRBD1 matches 7 bases. This CDR3 has 12 amino acids. Germline CDR1 and CDR2: SGHRS and YFSETQ. J gave up 6 bases and V 4 bases, and 3 bases lay outside the gene matches. The CDR3 DNA follows: TGCGCCAGCAGCCCGGGACAGCCTGAAGCTTTCTTT. This gives the protein CASSPGQPEAFF.

There are a few counts of this clonotype. This chain joins TRBV15 and TRBJ1-2, with 9 bases lining up with TRBD1. V lost 2 bases and J lost 3; bases outside the gene matches: 10. The germline V gene has CDR1 LNHNV and CDR2 YYDKDF (reference sequence). The CDR3 covers 17 residues. This CDR3 reads CATSRKGQGVLDYGYTF. The CDR3 bases are TGTGCCACCAGCAGAAAGGGACAGGGAGTCTTAGACTATGGCTACACCTTC.

Note on this clonotype: One end of the junction does not line up with germline, which may come from a read error. The chain joins TRBV12-3 or TRBV12-4 to TRBJ2-1, with 7 bases lining up with TRBD1. This CDR3 is built from 15 residues. CDR3 protein: CACSFRQGLSVEQFF. The CDR3 nucleotides are TGTGCCTGCAGTTTCCGACAGGGTCTATCGGTTGAGCAGTTCTTC.

The chain joins TRBV7-3 to TRBJ2-5; D is possibly TRBD2 (5 bases). In germline, CDR1 is SGHTA, CDR2 FQGTGA. The V end was cut by 4 bases, the J end by 1 base, with 13 bases between. There are 15 residues in the CDR3. The CDR3 loop is CASSSPRGIQETQYF. The DNA of the CDR3 is TGTGCCAGCAGCTCCCCCCGGGGAATCCAAGAGACCCAGTACTTC.

This chain uses TRBV5-6 with TRBJ2-1; 10 positions match TRBD1. This CDR3 is 16 amino acids long. The trim removed 3 bases at V and 2 bases at J, leaving 5 bases unmatched. Germline V gene data show CDR1 as SGHDT and CDR2 as YYEEEE. CDR3 in DNA: TGTGCCAGCAGCTCCACCGGGACAGGGGCCTACAATGAGCAGTTCTTC. It codes for CASSSTGTGAYNEQFF. The variable domain in full, completed from reference TRBV5-6 and TRBJ2-1, reads DAGVTQSPTHLIKTRGQQVTLRCSPKSGHDTVSWYQQALGQGPQFIFQYYEEEERQRGNFPDRFSGHQFPNYSSELNVNALLLGDSALYLCASSSTGTGAYNEQFFGPGTRLTVL.

In this sample, this clonotype turned up once. This sequence joins TRBV20-1 and TRBJ2-1; D is undetermined. The germline V gene encodes CDR1 DFQATT and CDR2 SNEGSKA (reference sequence). V was shortened by 3 bases and J by 10 bases, with 22 bases between the two germline ends. The CDR3 has 15 residues. CDR3 amino acids: CSARLVGYDSYEQFF. In DNA, the CDR3 is TGCAGTGCTAGGTTGGTGGGGTACGACTCCTACGAGCAGTTCTTC.

The rearrangement joins TRBV6-2 or TRBV6-3 to TRBJ2-1; D may match TRBD1 or TRBD2 (5 bases each). Looked up from germline, CDR1 is MNHEY and CDR2 is SVGEGT. V was clipped by 8 bases and J by 9 bases, with 11 bases between them. This CDR3 has 11 residues. CDR3: CASGGGTEQFF. The CDR3 coding sequence is TGTGCCAGCGGTGGGGGTACTGAGCAGTTCTTC.

This chain uses TRBV7-9 with TRBJ2-3; the D is unclear. The CDR3 spans 17 residues. Trimming cost V 4 bases and J 0 bases, with 17 bases left between them. The germline V gene encodes CDR1 SEHNR and CDR2 FQNEAQ (reference sequence). CDR3 sequence: CASSSTAWALSTDTQYF. The CDR3 nucleotides are TGTGCCAGCAGCTCAACCGCGTGGGCTCTTAGCACAGATACGCAGTATTTT. Variable domain in full (rest from reference TRBV7-9 and TRBJ2-3): DTGVSQNPRHKITKRGQNVTFRCDPISEHNRLYWYRQTLGQGPEFLTYFQNEAQLEKSRLLSDRFSAERPKGSFSTLEIQRTEQGDSAMYLCASSSTAWALSTDTQYFGPGTRLTVL.

The chain recombines TRBV6-2 or TRBV6-3 with TRBJ1-5; D may be TRBD1 (5 bases). Germline V gene sequence: CDR1 MNHEY, CDR2 SVGEGT. The CDR3 length is 15 residues. The germline V and J ends were trimmed by 6 bases and 3 bases, with 15 bases remaining between them. The CDR3 loop reads CASSYPTGANQPQHF. CDR3 DNA sequence: TGTGCCAGCAGCTACCCAACAGGAGCCAATCAGCCCCAGCATTTT.

The chain carries TRBV3-1 and TRBJ2-5; 9 nucleotides line up with TRBD2. The length of the CDR3 is 14 residues. Germline V CDR1 and CDR2: LGHDT, YNNKEL (reference sequence). V lost 4 bases and J lost 5; bases outside the gene matches: 5. The CDR3 DNA reads TGTGCCAGCAGCCTCCGGACTAGCGACGAGACCCAGTACTTC. Translated, it gives CASSLRTSDETQYF.

At least ten counts were recorded for this clonotype. The chain couples TRBV20-1 to TRBJ2-5, with a tentative D call TRBD2 (6 bases). V lost 7 bases to trimming and J lost 1 base, with 16 bases between them. This CDR3 is 14 amino acids long. Germline loops: CDR1 DFQATT, CDR2 SNEGSKA (reference sequence). The CDR3 DNA follows: TGCAGTGTAGGGACTCCTCTTACCCAAGAGACCCAGTACTTC. Translated: CSVGTPLTQETQYF.